This section outlines one T cell receptor beta chain sequence together with its context. Antigen: not known. The CDR3 loop spans 11 amino acids. Trimming removed 8 bases from V and 3 bases from J, with 8 bases in between. Germline lookup yields CDR1 LNHDA and CDR2 SQIVND (reference sequence). PCR involved 60 Vbeta and 13 Jbeta primers. Clones were sequenced by immunoSEQ multiplex PCR, and TCRdb holds only the in-frame ones, with some missing. The data contain approximately 150,000 clones, around 79% of them singletons. The data were taken from a study of cytomegalovirus exposure and HLA in healthy donors. Study findings and constraints: Segments of the TCR beta V type were, in most cases, productive about 90% or about 30% of the time in an earlier analysis. When analyzed later, the rates of TCR association showed variation by HLA locus, with DRB1 the most and HLA-C the fewest.

The sequence derives from a human donor in good health. The sample consisted of PBMCs. The gene calls are TRBV19 and TRBJ2-7; perhaps TRBD2 as D (5 bases). As DNA, the CDR3 is TGTGCCAGTGGGGAGTTCTACGAGCAGTACTTC. It translates to CASGEFYEQYF.